The 8 T cell receptor beta chains in this list originate from one sample, sequenced in a study of molecular identifiers for immune sequencing clone quantification. TCRdb re-analysed the PCR reads in MiXCR, keeping a single row per CDR3 protein. The data hold about 640,000 distinct CDR3 sequences, with around 20% observed a single time. Sequencing was done on a sample of naive CD8+ T cells from blood, with Jurkat cell RNA spiked in. Subset indicated: FACS-sorted CD8+CD4-CCR7+CD45RA+ naive T cells. Every receptor here comes from a human donor in good health. Some libraries in this study had Jurkat cell RNA spiked in.

This clonotype was counted ten times or more. The genes are TRBV12-3 or TRBV12-4 and TRBJ2-5, with 13 bases that match TRBD2. The CDR3 runs 15 residues. V lost 7 bases, J lost 5 bases, and 7 bases stayed unmatched. The CDR3 DNA follows: TGTGCCAGCACTACTAGCGGGGGGGCCAGGGAGACCCAGTACTTC. It codes for CASTTSGGARETQYF.

This clonotype occurred many times. The chain has TRBV10-3 and TRBJ2-7; D gene uncertain. Trimming left V 3 bases short and J 6 bases short, with 18 bases between. This CDR3 region has 15 residues. Germline V gene lookup returns CDR1 ENHRY and CDR2 SYGVKD. The CDR3 loop is CAISDYLDPPSEQYF. In nucleotides, the CDR3 is TGTGCCATCAGTGACTACCTGGACCCCCCTAGCGAGCAGTACTTC.

The rearrangement uses TRBV2 and TRBJ2-2; TRBD1 matches at 7 bases. V lost 8 bases to trimming and J lost 3 bases; unmatched junction nucleotides: 6. The V gene's germline CDR1 is SNHLY and CDR2 FYNNEI. The CDR3 contains 14 residues. CDR3: CASGRDSYTGELFF. For the CDR3, the DNA is TGTGCCAGCGGCCGGGACAGCTACACCGGGGAGCTGTTTTTT.

In its sample, this clonotype was seen many times. The chain carries TRBV4-3 and TRBJ2-7, with 7 bases lining up with TRBD1. Germline CDR1 and CDR2: LGHNA and YSLEER. The ends lost 2 bases at V and 2 bases at J; junction bases unmatched: 12. CDR3 length: 17 residues. The CDR3 sequence: CASSQSAKGAYPYEQYF. The CDR3 bases are TGCGCCAGCAGCCAATCGGCCAAGGGGGCCTACCCCTACGAGCAGTACTTC.

Many counts were recorded for this clonotype. The chain is built from TRBV7-9 and TRBJ2-7, with unresolved D. The CDR3 has 12 amino acids. Trimming stripped 4 bases from V and 4 bases from J, with 8 bases between. CDR1 is SEHNR and CDR2 is FQNEAQ in the germline V gene (reference sequence). CDR3 region: CASSSAFYEQYF. DNA of the CDR3: TGTGCCAGCAGCTCTGCATTTTACGAGCAGTACTTC. The entire variable domain, with the rest obtained from reference TRBV7-9 and TRBJ2-7, is as follows: DTGVSQNPRHKITKRGQNVTFRCDPISEHNRLYWYRQTLGQGPEFLTYFQNEAQLEKSRLLSDRFSAERPKGSFSTLEIQRTEQGDSAMYLCASSSAFYEQYFGPGTRLTVT.

This chain uses TRBV11-2 with TRBJ2-7; 8 bases line up with TRBD2. Germline V lookup: CDR1 SGHAT, CDR2 FQNNGV. The CDR3 loop spans 17 amino acids. V lost 5 bases, J lost 6 bases, and 18 bases stayed unmatched. CDR3 loop: CASSHYPQAGVRSEQYF. The CDR3 nucleotides are TGTGCCAGCAGCCATTACCCCCAAGCGGGAGTAAGGAGCGAGCAGTACTTC.

Many counts were recorded for this clonotype. V gene TRBV6-1 combines with J gene TRBJ1-1, with no clear D. Looked up from germline, CDR1 is MNHNS and CDR2 is SASEGT. V dropped 3 bases and J dropped 4 bases, with 12 bases sitting between them. There are 14 residues in the CDR3. The DNA for the CDR3 is TGTGCCAGCAGTGAGGTGGGCGATGGCACTGAAGCTTTCTTT. This gives the protein CASSEVGDGTEAFF.

This clonotype occurred many times. The chain uses TRBV28 and TRBJ2-7; D might be TRBD1 (5 bases). There are 15 residues in the CDR3. Per germline, CDR1 MDHEN and CDR2 SYDVKM. The ends were cut back, 6 bases at V and 3 bases at J, with 18 bases in the middle. The CDR3 reads CASRALDTPFYEQYF. In DNA, the CDR3 is TGTGCCAGCAGAGCTTTGGACACACCCTTCTACGAGCAGTACTTC.